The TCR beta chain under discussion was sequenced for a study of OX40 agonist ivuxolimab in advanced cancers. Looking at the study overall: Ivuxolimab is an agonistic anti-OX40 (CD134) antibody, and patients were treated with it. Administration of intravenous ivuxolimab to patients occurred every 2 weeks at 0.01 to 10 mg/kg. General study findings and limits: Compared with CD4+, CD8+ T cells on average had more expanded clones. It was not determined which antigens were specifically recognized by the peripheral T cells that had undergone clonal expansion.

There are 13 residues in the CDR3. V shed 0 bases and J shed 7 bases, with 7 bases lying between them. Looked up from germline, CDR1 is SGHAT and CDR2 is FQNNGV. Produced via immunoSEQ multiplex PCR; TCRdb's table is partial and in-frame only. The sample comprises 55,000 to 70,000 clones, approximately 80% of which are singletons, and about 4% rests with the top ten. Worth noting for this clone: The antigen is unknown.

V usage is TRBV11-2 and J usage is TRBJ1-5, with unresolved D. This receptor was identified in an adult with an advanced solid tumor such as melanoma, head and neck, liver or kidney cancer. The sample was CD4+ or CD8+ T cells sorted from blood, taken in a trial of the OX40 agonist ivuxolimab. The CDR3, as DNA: TGTGCCAGCAGCTTAGAAGCTCGACAGCCCCAGCATTTT. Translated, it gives CASSLEARQPQHF.